The clone carrying this T cell receptor (beta chain) appeared a few times. The antigen is unknown. Then a second PCR, running about 7 to 11 cycles, was carried out with a sample-barcoded 5' primer and a J-beta primer mix. TCRdb fed the 5' RACE reads into MiXCR, producing one record per CDR3 protein. The repertoire has around 800,000 distinct CDR3 sequences, under 80% of them found once; the top ten carry about 30%. This record belongs to a study of blood T cells in healthy people across ages. The donors, all healthy, were Caucasians living in Russia, aged about 6 to 90. Drawn from each donor were approximately 9.2 milliliters of peripheral blood. Study-level findings and limits: TCR beta diversity, measured per million T cells, fell in a roughly linear way with age. Higher diversity and more naive CD4+ cells were features of long-lived donors, compared to aged donors.

V lost 3 bases, J lost 10 bases, and 1 base stayed unmatched. CDR1 and CDR2 (germline): SQVTM, ANQGSEA. This CDR3 comprises 11 residues. The chain carries TRBV29-1 and TRBJ2-4; 9 nucleotides align to TRBD2. The specimen sequenced was blood. The receptor was isolated from a young man in good health. The CDR3 coding sequence is TGCAGCGTTGAGCGGGGGGGGATTCAGTACTTC. This translates into CSVERGGIQYF.